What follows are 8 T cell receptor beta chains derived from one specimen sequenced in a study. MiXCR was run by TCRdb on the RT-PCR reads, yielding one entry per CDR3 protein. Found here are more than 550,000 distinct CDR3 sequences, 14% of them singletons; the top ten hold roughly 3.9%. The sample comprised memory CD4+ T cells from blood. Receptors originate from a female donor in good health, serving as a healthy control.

This CDR3 is CASSLIQREGEQFF. CDR3 nucleotide sequence: TGTGCCAGCAGCTTGATACAGCGGGAGGGTGAGCAGTTCTTC. The chain has TRBV5-5 and TRBJ2-1; 10 nucleotides agree with TRBD2. The V and J ends lost 1 base and 9 bases, in that order; junction bases with no gene match: 4. The CDR3 has 14 residues. Germline V gene data show CDR1 as SGHKS and CDR2 as YYEKEE (reference sequence).

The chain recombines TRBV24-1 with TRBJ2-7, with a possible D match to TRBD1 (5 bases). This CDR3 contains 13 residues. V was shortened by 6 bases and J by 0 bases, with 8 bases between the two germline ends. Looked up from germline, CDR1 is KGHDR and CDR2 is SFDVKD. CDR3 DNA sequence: TGTGCCACCAGTCAGGGAAGCTCCTACGAGCAGTACTTC. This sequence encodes CATSQGSSYEQYF.

The DNA of the CDR3 is TGTGCCAGCAGCTTGGGATACCTGGGCACAGATACGCAGTATTTT. It translates to CASSLGYLGTDTQYF. The chain combines TRBV11-2 with TRBJ2-3; D uncertain. Per germline, CDR1 SGHAT and CDR2 FQNNGV. The CDR3 length is 15 residues. Trimming stripped 3 bases from V and 1 base from J, with 11 bases between.

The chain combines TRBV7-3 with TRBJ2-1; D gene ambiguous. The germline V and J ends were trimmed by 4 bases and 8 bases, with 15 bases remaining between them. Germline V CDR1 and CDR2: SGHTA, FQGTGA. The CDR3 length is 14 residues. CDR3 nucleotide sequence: TGTGCCAGCAGCTCCACCCGAGCTTGGCATGAGCAGTTCTTC. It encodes CASSSTRAWHEQFF.

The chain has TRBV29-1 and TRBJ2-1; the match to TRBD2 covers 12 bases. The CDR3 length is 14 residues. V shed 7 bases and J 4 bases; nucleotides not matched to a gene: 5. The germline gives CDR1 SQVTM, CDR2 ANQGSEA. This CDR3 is CSAPTSGGYNEQFF. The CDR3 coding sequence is TGCAGCGCCCCGACTAGCGGGGGTTACAATGAGCAGTTCTTC.

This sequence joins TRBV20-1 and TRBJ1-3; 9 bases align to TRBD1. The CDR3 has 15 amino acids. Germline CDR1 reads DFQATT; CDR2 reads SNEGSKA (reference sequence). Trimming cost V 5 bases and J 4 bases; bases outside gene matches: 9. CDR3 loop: CSARPGTGPGNTIYF. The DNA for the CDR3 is TGCAGTGCTCGTCCCGGGACAGGGCCCGGAAACACCATATATTTT.

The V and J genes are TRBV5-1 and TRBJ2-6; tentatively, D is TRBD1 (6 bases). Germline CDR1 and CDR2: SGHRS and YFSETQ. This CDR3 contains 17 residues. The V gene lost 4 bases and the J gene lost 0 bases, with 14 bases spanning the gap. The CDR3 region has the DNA TGCGCCAGCAGCCTCACAGGGAGCACCTCTGGGGCCAACGTCCTGACTTTC. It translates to CASSLTGSTSGANVLTF.

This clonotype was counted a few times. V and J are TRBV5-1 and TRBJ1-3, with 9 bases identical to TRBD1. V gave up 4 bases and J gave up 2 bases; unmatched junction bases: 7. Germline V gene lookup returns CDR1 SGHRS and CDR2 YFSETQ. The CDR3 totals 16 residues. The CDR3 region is CASSPTGGLTGNTIYF. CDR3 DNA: TGCGCCAGCAGCCCTACAGGGGGCCTAACTGGAAACACCATATATTTT.